This T cell receptor (beta chain) was obtained from a study of T cell repertoires in cytomegalovirus infection. Study overall: Both a matching HLA type and CMV infection were indicated by public TCR beta signatures.

On this clonotype: What it binds is unknown.

TCRdb fed the reads into MiXCR, producing one record per CDR3 protein. The sample lists 200,000 or so distinct CDR3 sequences, 25% to 30% occurring once. Germline lookup yields CDR1 SGHDN and CDR2 FVKESK. Deletions cut 4 bases from V and 1 base from J, with 13 bases between. CDR3 length equals 15 residues. Study-wide findings and caveats: The ex vivo response was dominated by HLA-C-restricted CMV-specific TCR beta clonotypes. Carriers of CMV plus the relevant HLA were identified by cumulative public TCR beta family frequency.

Sequenced input: PBMCs. This receptor was identified in a human donor in good health (CMV status not recorded). Some clones in this sample may be carry-over from other donors' samples. The chain carries TRBV14 and TRBJ2-5; possible D gene TRBD2, 6 bases. The CDR3: CASSLGRGSQETQYF. The CDR3 coding sequence is TGTGCCAGCAGCCTTGGTCGGGGGAGCCAAGAGACCCAGTACTTC.